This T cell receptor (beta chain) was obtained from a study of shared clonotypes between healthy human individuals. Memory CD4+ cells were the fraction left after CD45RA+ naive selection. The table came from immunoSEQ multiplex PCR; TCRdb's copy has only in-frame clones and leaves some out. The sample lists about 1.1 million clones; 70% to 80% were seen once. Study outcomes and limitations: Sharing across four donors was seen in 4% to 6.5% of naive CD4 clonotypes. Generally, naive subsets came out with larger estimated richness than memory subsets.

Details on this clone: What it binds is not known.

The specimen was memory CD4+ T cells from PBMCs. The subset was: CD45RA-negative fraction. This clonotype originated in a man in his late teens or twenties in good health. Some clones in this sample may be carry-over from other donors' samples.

CDR3 sequence reads: CASSRLHRTVVPPQHF. For the CDR3, the DNA is TGTGCCAGCAGCCGCCTCCATAGGACAGTCGTTCCGCCCCAGCATTTT. The rearrangement uses TRBV28 and TRBJ1-5, with D perhaps matching TRBD1 (6 bases). Per germline, CDR1 MDHEN and CDR2 SYDVKM. V was pared by 6 bases and J by 9 bases, with 24 bases between. CDR3 length: 16 residues.